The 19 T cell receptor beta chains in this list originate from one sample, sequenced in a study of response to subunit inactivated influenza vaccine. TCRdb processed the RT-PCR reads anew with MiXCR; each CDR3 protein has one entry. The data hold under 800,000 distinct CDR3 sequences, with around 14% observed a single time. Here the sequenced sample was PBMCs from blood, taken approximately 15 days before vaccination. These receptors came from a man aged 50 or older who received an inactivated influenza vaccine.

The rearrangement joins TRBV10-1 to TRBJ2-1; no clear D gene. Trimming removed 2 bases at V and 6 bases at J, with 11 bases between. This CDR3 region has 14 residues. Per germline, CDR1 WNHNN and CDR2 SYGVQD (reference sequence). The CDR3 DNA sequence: TGCGCCAGCAGTGAGGCATACGGAGCCAATGAGCAGTTCTTC. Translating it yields CASSEAYGANEQFF.

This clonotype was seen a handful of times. CDR3 nucleotide sequence: TGTGCCATCAGTGCCTCGACAGGGAGGGGCGGTGAGCAGTTCTTC. Amino acid sequence: CAISASTGRGGEQFF. The rearrangement uses TRBV10-3 and TRBJ2-1; D might be TRBD1 or TRBD2, each matching 7 bases. V was shortened by 4 bases and J by 9 bases, with 19 bases between the two germline ends. Per germline, CDR1 ENHRY and CDR2 SYGVKD. The CDR3 is 15 amino acids.

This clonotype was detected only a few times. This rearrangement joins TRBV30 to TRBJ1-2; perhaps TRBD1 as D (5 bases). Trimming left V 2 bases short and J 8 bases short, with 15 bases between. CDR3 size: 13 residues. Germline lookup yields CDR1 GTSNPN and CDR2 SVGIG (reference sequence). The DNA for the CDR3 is TGTGCCTGGAGTCGGGACCGTCCGAGAGGCTACACCTTC. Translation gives CAWSRDRPRGYTF.

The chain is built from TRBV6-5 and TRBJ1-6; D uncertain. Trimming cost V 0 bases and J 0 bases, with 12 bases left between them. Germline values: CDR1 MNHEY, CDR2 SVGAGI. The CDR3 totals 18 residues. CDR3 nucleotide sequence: TGTGCCAGCAGTTACTCGAAACTGAGAGTCTCCTATAATTCACCCCTCCACTTT. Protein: CASSYSKLRVSYNSPLHF.

CDR3 protein: CASSLSGTGGIYGYTF. CDR3 bases: TGTGCCAGCAGTTTATCGGGGACAGGTGGTATCTATGGCTACACCTTC. This rearrangement joins TRBV27 to TRBJ1-2, with 8 bases fitting TRBD1. The length of the CDR3 is 16 residues. Germline loops: CDR1 MNHEY, CDR2 SMNVEV (reference sequence). V shed 0 bases and J 4 bases; nucleotides not matched to a gene: 7.

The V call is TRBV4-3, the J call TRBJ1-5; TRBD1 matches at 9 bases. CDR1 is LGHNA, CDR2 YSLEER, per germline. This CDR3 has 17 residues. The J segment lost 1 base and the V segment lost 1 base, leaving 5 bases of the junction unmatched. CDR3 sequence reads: CASSQAGTGFSNQPQHF. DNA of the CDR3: TGCGCCAGCAGCCAAGCGGGGACAGGGTTCAGCAATCAGCCCCAGCATTTT.

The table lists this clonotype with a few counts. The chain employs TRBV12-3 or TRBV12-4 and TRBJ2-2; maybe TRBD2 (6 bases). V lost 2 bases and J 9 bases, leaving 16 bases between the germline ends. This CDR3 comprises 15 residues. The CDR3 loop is CASSLKGLTTRELFF. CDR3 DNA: TGTGCCAGCAGTTTAAAGGGACTCACAACTAGGGAGCTGTTTTTT.

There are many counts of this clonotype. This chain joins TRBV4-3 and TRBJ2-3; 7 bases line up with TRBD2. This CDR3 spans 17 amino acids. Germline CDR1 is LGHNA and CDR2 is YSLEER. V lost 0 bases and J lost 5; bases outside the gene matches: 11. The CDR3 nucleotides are TGCGCCAGCAGCCAAGAGGGGAGCACTAGCGCGCAAGATACGCAGTATTTT. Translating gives CASSQEGSTSAQDTQYF.

DNA of the CDR3: TGCAGTGCTAGAGCTTCCCATAACAATGAGCAGTTCTTC. Protein: CSARASHNNEQFF. The chain uses TRBV20-1 and TRBJ2-1; D ambiguous. Germline V gene sequence: CDR1 DFQATT, CDR2 SNEGSKA (reference sequence). This CDR3 comprises 13 residues. Between the trimmed V and J ends, which lost 1 base and 5 bases, there was a span of 9 bases.

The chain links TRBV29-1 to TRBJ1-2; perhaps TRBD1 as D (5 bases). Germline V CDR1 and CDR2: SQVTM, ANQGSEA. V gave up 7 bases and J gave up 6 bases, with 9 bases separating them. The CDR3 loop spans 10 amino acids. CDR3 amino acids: CSAVDNGYTF. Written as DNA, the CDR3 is TGCAGCGCTGTGGACAATGGCTACACCTTC.

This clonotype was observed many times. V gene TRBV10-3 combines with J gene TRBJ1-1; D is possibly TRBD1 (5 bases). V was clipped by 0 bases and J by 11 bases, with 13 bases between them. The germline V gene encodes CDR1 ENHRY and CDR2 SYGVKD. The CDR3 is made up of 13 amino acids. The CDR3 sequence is CAISESGELRAFF. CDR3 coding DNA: TGTGCCATCAGTGAGTCAGGGGAGCTTAGGGCTTTCTTT.

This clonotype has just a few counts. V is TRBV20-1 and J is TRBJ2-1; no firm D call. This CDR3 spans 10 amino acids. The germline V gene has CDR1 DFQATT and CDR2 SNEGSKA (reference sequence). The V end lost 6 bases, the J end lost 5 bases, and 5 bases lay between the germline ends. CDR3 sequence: CSATDNEQFF. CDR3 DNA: TGCAGTGCGACTGACAATGAGCAGTTCTTC.

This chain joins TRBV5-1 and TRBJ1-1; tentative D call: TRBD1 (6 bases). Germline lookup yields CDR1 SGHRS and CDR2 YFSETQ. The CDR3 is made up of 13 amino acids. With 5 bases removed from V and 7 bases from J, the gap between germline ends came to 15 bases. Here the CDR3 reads CASRWQGSLEAFF. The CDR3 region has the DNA TGCGCCAGCAGATGGCAGGGGTCCCTTGAAGCTTTCTTT.

The CDR3: CATLSRRGSHGYTF. CDR3 DNA: TGTGCCACCCTCAGTCGCAGGGGGAGTCATGGCTACACCTTC. The chain uses TRBV11-2 and TRBJ1-2; 7 bases agree with TRBD1. CDR3 size: 14 residues. Germline CDR1 reads SGHAT; CDR2 reads FQNNGV. The J segment lost 6 bases and the V segment lost 10 bases, leaving 14 bases of the junction unmatched.

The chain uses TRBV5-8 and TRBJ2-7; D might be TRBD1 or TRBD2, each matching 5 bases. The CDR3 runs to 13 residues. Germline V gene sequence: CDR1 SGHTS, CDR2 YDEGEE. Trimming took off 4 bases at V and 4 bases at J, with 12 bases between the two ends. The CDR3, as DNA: TGTGCCAGCAGCCAGGTTTGGGGGTACGAGCAGTACTTC. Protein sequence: CASSQVWGYEQYF.

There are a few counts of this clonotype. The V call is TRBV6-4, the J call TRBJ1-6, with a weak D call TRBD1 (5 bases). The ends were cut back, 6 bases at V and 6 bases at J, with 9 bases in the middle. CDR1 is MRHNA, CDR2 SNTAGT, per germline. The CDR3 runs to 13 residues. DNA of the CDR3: TGTGCCAGCAGACAGGAGGGTAATTCACCCCTCCACTTT. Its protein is CASRQEGNSPLHF.

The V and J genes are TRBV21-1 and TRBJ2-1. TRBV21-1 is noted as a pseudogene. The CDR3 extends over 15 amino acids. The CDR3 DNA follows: TGTGCCAGCAGCAAAGGATGGGAGTCCTACAATGAGCAGTTCTTC. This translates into CASSKGWESYNEQFF.

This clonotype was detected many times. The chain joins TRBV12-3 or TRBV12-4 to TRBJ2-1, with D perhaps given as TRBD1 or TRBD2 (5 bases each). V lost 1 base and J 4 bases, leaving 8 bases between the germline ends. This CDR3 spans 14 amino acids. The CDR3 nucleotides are TGTGCCAGCAGTTTAGAGGGACGGTACAATGAGCAGTTCTTC. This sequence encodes CASSLEGRYNEQFF.

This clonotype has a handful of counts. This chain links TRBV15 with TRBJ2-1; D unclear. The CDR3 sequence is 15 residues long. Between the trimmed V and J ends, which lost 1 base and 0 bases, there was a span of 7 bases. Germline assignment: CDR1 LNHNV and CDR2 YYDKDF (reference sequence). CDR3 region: CATSRGLSSYNEQFF. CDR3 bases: TGTGCCACCAGCAGAGGACTGAGCTCCTACAATGAGCAGTTCTTC. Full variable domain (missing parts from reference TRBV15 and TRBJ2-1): DAMVIQNPRYQVTQFGKPVTLSCSQTLNHNVMYWYQQKSSQAPKLLFHYYDKDFNNEADTPDNFQSRRPNTSFCFLDIRSPGLGDTAMYLCATSRGLSSYNEQFFGPGTRLTVL.